Each of the 26 T cell receptor beta chains below was sequenced from the same sample in a study of metastatic and nonmetastatic thyroid tumors. TCRdb reanalyzed the PCR reads with MiXCR. The table shows some 25,000 clones, with more than 15% occurring only once. Treatment of any kind had been given to no patient before thyroid surgery. Specimen: blood. Receptors were obtained from a male donor with papillary thyroid cancer or a benign thyroid nodule (not recorded which). Some clones in this sample may be carry-over from other donors' samples.

This clone showed up many times. The chain joins TRBV20-1 to TRBJ2-1; unclear D gene. CDR3 length: 10 residues. Germline loops: CDR1 DFQATT, CDR2 SNEGSKA (reference sequence). Between the trimmed V and J ends, which lost 6 bases and 6 bases, there was a span of 6 bases. CDR3 protein: CSAWGNEQFF. The DNA of the CDR3 is TGCAGTGCCTGGGGCAATGAGCAGTTCTTC.

This clone came up once. The chain joins TRBV11-2 to TRBJ1-2; 7 nucleotides agree with TRBD1. Per the germline V gene, CDR1 is SGHAT and CDR2 is FQNNGV. This CDR3 has 16 residues. The junction had 16 bases not matched to a gene; V was cut back by 5 bases and J by 7 bases. In nucleotides, the CDR3 is TGTGCCAGCAGCAGGGGGCTACAGGGTAAAGGATCTGGCTACACCTTC. Encoded protein: CASSRGLQGKGSGYTF.

By share of the sample, this clone is medium-sized (0.01 to 0.1%). The rearrangement joins TRBV6-1 to TRBJ1-5, with 8 positions matching TRBD1. Germline V gives CDR1 MNHNS, CDR2 SASEGT. The CDR3 extends over 15 amino acids. Trimming cost V 5 bases and J 4 bases; bases outside gene matches: 7. DNA for the CDR3: TGTGCCAGCAGTTTTGGACAGGGCGATAATCAGCCCCAGCATTTT. This translates into CASSFGQGDNQPQHF.

CDR3 sequence: CASSFGYAGVYNEQFF. The DNA of the CDR3 is TGTGCCAGCAGCTTTGGGTACGCGGGAGTCTACAATGAGCAGTTCTTC. J is TRBJ2-1 and V is TRBV11-2; 7 positions match TRBD2. The ends lost 3 bases at V and 3 bases at J; junction bases unmatched: 8. Germline V gene data show CDR1 as SGHAT and CDR2 as FQNNGV. This CDR3 has 16 residues.

This clone was recorded many times. This rearrangement joins TRBV7-9 to TRBJ2-3; 10 bases agree with TRBD2. The length of the CDR3 is 16 residues. The junction had 10 bases not matched to a gene; V was cut back by 4 bases and J by 6 bases. The germline V gene has CDR1 SEHNR and CDR2 FQNEAQ (reference sequence). CDR3 nucleotides: TGTGCCAGCAGCTGGCCTAGCGGGAGAGGGGCGGATACGCAGTATTTT. Encoded protein: CASSWPSGRGADTQYF.

This clone came up many times. The rearrangement uses TRBV4-1 and TRBJ2-5; tentative D call: TRBD1 (6 bases). This CDR3 is built from 15 residues. Between the trimmed V and J ends, which lost 1 base and 6 bases, there was a span of 15 bases. CDR1 MGHRA and CDR2 YSYEKL come from the germline V gene. For the CDR3, the DNA is TGCGCCAGCAGCCAAGCCCTAGGGGGTGGAAAGACCCAGTACTTC. It encodes CASSQALGGGKTQYF.

This clone was recorded at least ten times. The gene calls are TRBV6-6 and TRBJ2-5; 7 bases are a match to TRBD2. The germline CDR1 and CDR2 sequences are MNHNY and SVGAGI (reference sequence). V shed 0 bases and J 2 bases; nucleotides not matched to a gene: 9. The CDR3 length is 17 residues. The CDR3 here is CASSYSISGAGQETQYF. CDR3 nucleotides: TGTGCCAGCAGTTACTCGATTTCTGGAGCGGGACAAGAGACCCAGTACTTC.

Concerning this clone itself: This may arise from a read error, as a much more abundant clone is one base away. This chain links TRBV30 with TRBJ1-2; D gene ambiguous. Germline CDR1 reads GTSNPN; CDR2 reads SVGIG (reference sequence). This CDR3 comprises 14 residues. Trimming stripped 1 base from V and 4 bases from J, with 13 bases between. CDR3 loop: CAWSGSPSSYGYTF. CDR3 nucleotide sequence: TGTGCCTGGAGTGGAAGCCCTTCTAGCTATGGCTACACCTTC.

This clone was observed at least ten times. The rearrangement links TRBV2 to TRBJ2-1; D is unresolved. Germline V CDR1 and CDR2: SNHLY, FYNNEI. The CDR3 spans 12 residues. V shed 4 bases and J shed 5 bases, with 6 bases lying between them. The CDR3 sequence is CASSVLDNEQFF. CDR3 DNA: TGTGCCAGCAGTGTCCTCGACAATGAGCAGTTCTTC. The whole variable domain, remainder taken from reference TRBV2 and TRBJ2-1, is EPEVTQTPSHQVTQMGQEVILRCVPISNHLYFYWYRQILGQKVEFLVSFYNNEISEKSEIFDDQFSVERPDGSNFTLKIRSTKLEDSAMYFCASSVLDNEQFFGPGTRLTVL.

The chain is built from TRBV6-5 and TRBJ2-3; D gene ambiguous. Trimming shortened V by 0 bases and J by 2 bases, and 15 bases separated the two germline ends. Germline lookup yields CDR1 MNHEY and CDR2 SVGAGI. The CDR3 is made up of 17 amino acids. The CDR3 DNA reads as TGTGCCAGCAGTTACTCATTAGCCAGACGGTTCACAGATACGCAGTATTTT. It translates to CASSYSLARRFTDTQYF.

The chain recombines TRBV18 with TRBJ2-7, with 8 bases identical to TRBD1. The CDR3 contains 16 residues. The germline CDR1 and CDR2 sequences are KGHSH and LQKENI. V was pared by 2 bases and J by 6 bases, with 12 bases of the junction left unmatched. The CDR3 nucleotides are TGTGCCAGCTCACCAAACCCCGACAGGGGCTGGAGCGAGCAGTACTTC. Its translation is CASSPNPDRGWSEQYF. The variable domain in full, completed from reference TRBV18 and TRBJ2-7, reads NAGVMQNPRHLVRRRGQEARLRCSPMKGHSHVYWYRQLPEEGLKFMVYLQKENIIDESGMPKERFSAEFPKEGPSILRIQQVVRGDSAAYFCASSPNPDRGWSEQYFGPGTRLTVT.

This clone was seen repeatedly, ten times or more. The chain combines TRBV4-2 with TRBJ2-1, with 13 nucleotides matching TRBD2. The CDR3 contains 16 residues. V lost 0 bases, J lost 10 bases, and 6 bases stayed unmatched. Germline V lookup: CDR1 LGHNA, CDR2 YNFKEQ. The CDR3 reads CASSQDLGLAGDEQFF. In DNA, the CDR3 is TGTGCCAGCAGCCAAGATCTAGGACTAGCGGGAGACGAGCAGTTCTTC.

V is TRBV10-1 and J is TRBJ1-1; 7 positions agree with TRBD1. CDR3 length: 15 residues. Germline CDR1 and CDR2: WNHNN and SYGVQD (reference sequence). J gave up 6 bases and V 10 bases, and 17 bases lay outside the gene matches. CDR3 amino acids: CAIIDSMDRRSEAFF. The CDR3 DNA sequence: TGCGCCATCATTGACTCAATGGACAGGAGATCTGAAGCTTTCTTT.

This clone was recorded many times. The rearrangement joins TRBV3-1 to TRBJ1-5; a possible D gene is TRBD1 (5 bases). This CDR3 has 15 amino acids. The germline V gene encodes CDR1 LGHDT and CDR2 YNNKEL (reference sequence). V was clipped by 3 bases and J by 7 bases, with 16 bases between them. CDR3 sequence: CASSQGPTNQQPQHF. Written as DNA, the CDR3 is TGTGCCAGCAGCCAGGGACCTACGAACCAGCAGCCCCAGCATTTT. Complete variable domain (other parts from reference TRBV3-1 and TRBJ1-5): DTAVSQTPKYLVTQMGNDKSIKCEQNLGHDTMYWYKQDSKKFLKIMFSYNNKELIINETVPNRFSPKSPDKAHLNLHINSLELGDSAVYFCASSQGPTNQQPQHFGDGTRLSIL.

This clone was recorded at least ten times. The chain employs TRBV7-9 and TRBJ1-1; D not resolved. The V gene lost 1 base and the J gene lost 4 bases, with 7 bases spanning the gap. CDR3 length equals 13 residues. Germline CDR1 is SEHNR and CDR2 is FQNEAQ (reference sequence). CDR3: CASSLGGITEAFF. In nucleotides, the CDR3 is TGTGCCAGCAGCTTAGGCGGGATCACTGAAGCTTTCTTT.

This clone was seen at least ten times. The chain recombines TRBV18 with TRBJ2-3; D gene ambiguous. V was clipped by 3 bases and J by 2 bases, with 3 bases between them. The CDR3 is made up of 12 amino acids. The germline V gene encodes CDR1 KGHSH and CDR2 LQKENI. The CDR3 spells CASSPTTDTQYF. DNA of the CDR3: TGTGCCAGCTCACCTACCACAGATACGCAGTATTTT.

CDR3 residues: CASSIDRVGEKRNTEAFF. DNA of the CDR3: TGTGCCAGTAGTATCGACAGGGTAGGAGAAAAGAGGAACACTGAAGCTTTCTTT. The J gene is TRBJ1-1, the V gene TRBV19, with 7 positions matching TRBD1. V was pared by 3 bases and J by 1 base, with 14 bases of the junction left unmatched. Germline loops: CDR1 LNHDA, CDR2 SQIVND (reference sequence). This CDR3 region has 18 residues.

By sample fraction, this clone is medium-sized. The CDR3 sequence: CATSDPKSNEQFF. For the CDR3, the DNA is TGTGCCACCAGTGATCCCAAAAGCAATGAGCAGTTCTTC. The chain has TRBV24-1 and TRBJ2-1; D ambiguous. The length of the CDR3 is 13 residues. Between the trimmed V and J ends, which lost 3 bases and 6 bases, there was a span of 8 bases. Per germline, CDR1 KGHDR and CDR2 SFDVKD.

This clone was recorded many times. This sequence joins TRBV27 and TRBJ2-3; no clear D gene. The CDR3 is made up of 20 amino acids. Trimming shortened V by 0 bases and J by 1 base, and 23 bases separated the two germline ends. Germline V CDR1 and CDR2: MNHEY, SMNVEV (reference sequence). CDR3 region: CASSLSTDPRGKPGTDTQYF. For the CDR3, the DNA is TGTGCCAGCAGTTTATCAACGGACCCCAGAGGTAAGCCTGGCACAGATACGCAGTATTTT.

This clone occurred many times. This chain joins TRBV3-1 and TRBJ2-5, with 8 bases identical to TRBD2. Trimming removed 4 bases from V and 4 bases from J; junction bases left unmatched: 8. From germline, CDR1 is LGHDT and CDR2 YNNKEL (reference sequence). CDR3 length: 15 residues. CDR3 residues: CASSLPGGGRETQYF. The CDR3, as DNA: TGTGCCAGCAGCCTTCCGGGCGGGGGGCGAGAGACCCAGTACTTC.

This clone has at least ten counts. One end of the junction does not line up with germline, which may come from a read error. The chain is built from TRBV20-1 and TRBJ2-3; 8 positions agree with TRBD2. The V gene's germline CDR1 is DFQATT and CDR2 SNEGSKA (reference sequence). The CDR3 runs to 15 residues. The CDR3 reads CSARDRVAGTDTRYF. In DNA form, the CDR3 reads TGCAGTGCTAGAGATCGGGTAGCGGGAACAGATACGCGGTATTTT.

This clone was found many times. The chain has TRBV4-2 and TRBJ2-7; tentatively, D is TRBD1 (5 bases). This CDR3 spans 14 amino acids. Trimming shortened V by 1 base and J by 6 bases, and 13 bases separated the two germline ends. In germline, CDR1 is LGHNA, CDR2 YNFKEQ. CDR3: CASSQGQGVGEQYF. CDR3 DNA: TGTGCCAGCAGCCAAGGTCAGGGCGTAGGCGAGCAGTACTTC.

This clone was observed at least ten times. The chain uses TRBV5-1 and TRBJ2-5; D call uncertain. CDR3 length: 14 residues. Trimming shortened V by 0 bases and J by 0 bases, and 6 bases separated the two germline ends. CDR1 and CDR2 (germline): SGHRS, YFSETQ. Here the CDR3 DNA reads TGCGCCAGCAGCTTGGTGGGGAACCAAGAGACCCAGTACTTC. This translates into CASSLVGNQETQYF.

This chain joins TRBV7-3 and TRBJ2-3; either TRBD1 or TRBD2 may supply D (6 bases each). Looked up from germline, CDR1 is SGHTA and CDR2 is FQGTGA. Deletions cut 8 bases from V and 6 bases from J, with 15 bases between. The CDR3 runs 13 residues. The CDR3 loop reads CASRGPLADTQYF. CDR3 nucleotide sequence: TGTGCCAGCCGGGGGCCCCTTGCGGATACGCAGTATTTT. Variable domain in full (rest from reference TRBV7-3 and TRBJ2-3): GAGVSQTPSNKVTEKGKYVELRCDPISGHTALYWYRQSLGQGPEFLIYFQGTGAADDSGLPNDRFFAVRPEGSVSTLKIQRTERGDSAVYLCASRGPLADTQYFGPGTRLTVL.

This clone occurred many times. V usage is TRBV11-1 and J usage is TRBJ1-4; weak D call: TRBD1 (6 bases). The CDR3 extends over 19 amino acids. Trimming took off 5 bases at V and 8 bases at J, with 30 bases between the two ends. Germline V gene data show CDR1 as SGHAT and CDR2 as FQDESV (reference sequence). CDR3 loop: CASSRPKDSDLSNVEKLFF. The CDR3 nucleotides read TGTGCCAGCAGCCGTCCAAAGGACAGTGATCTAAGTAATGTGGAAAAACTGTTTTTT.

Regarding this clone: The junction departs from germline at one end; a sequencing error may be responsible. This sequence joins TRBV20-1 and TRBJ2-5, with 13 bases that match TRBD2. The length of the CDR3 is 15 residues. The germline V gene has CDR1 DFQATT and CDR2 SNEGSKA (reference sequence). The CDR3 region is CSASGLAGEEETQYF. The CDR3 DNA sequence: TGCAGTGCTTCCGGACTAGCGGGAGAGGAGGAGACGCAGTACTTC.